A selection of T cell receptor beta chains follows, all from one sample in a study of tumor-infiltrating lymphocytes in primary liver carcinoma. TCRdb itself ran the multiplex PCR reads through MiXCR, one entry per CDR3 protein. The data contain tens of thousands of distinct CDR3 sequences, roughly 77% of them singletons. Specimen: liver tumor tissue from sampling region 2. The receptors come from a man in his forties or fifties with primary liver carcinoma and hepatitis B virus infection. The CDR3 runs from the conserved cysteine through the conserved F or W. Each record gives: V gene, J gene, clone size, D gene, CDR3 protein, CDR3 DNA. The D gene is left open where the match is weak. Some rows mark clone size as missing; the rest say once, few, many or name a class of expanded clone.

v_call: TRBV20-1
j_call: TRBJ2-1
clone_size: -
d_call: -
cdr3_aa: CSTRMVAGATIRDYEQFF
cdr3_nt: TGCAGTACTAGAATGGTAGCAGGAGCTACCATCAGGGACTATGAGCAGTTCTTC

v_call: TRBV29-1
j_call: TRBJ2-4
clone_size: -
d_call: -
cdr3_aa: CSVEGLDKNIQYF
cdr3_nt: TGCAGCGTTGAAGGACTAGACAAAAACATTCAGTACTTC

v_call: TRBV6-1
j_call: TRBJ2-7
clone_size: -
d_call: TRBD2
cdr3_aa: CASSEVASGRGKQYF
cdr3_nt: TGTGCCAGCAGTGAAGTGGCTAGCGGGAGGGGGAAGCAGTACTTC

v_call: TRBV28
j_call: TRBJ1-1
clone_size: -
d_call: -
cdr3_aa: CASSLTDSLNTEAFF
cdr3_nt: TGTGCCAGCAGCCTTACAGACAGCCTGAATACTGAAGCTTTCTTT

v_call: TRBV6-6
j_call: TRBJ1-1
clone_size: -
d_call: -
cdr3_aa: CASSYRSTEAFF
cdr3_nt: TGTGCCAGCAGTTACAGGTCCACCGAAGCTTTCTTT

v_call: TRBV7-3
j_call: TRBJ2-1
clone_size: -
d_call: TRBD2
cdr3_aa: CASSLAGGKNEQFF
cdr3_nt: TGTGCCAGCAGTTTAGCGGGAGGGAAGAATGAGCAGTTCTTC

v_call: TRBV6-5
j_call: TRBJ2-3
clone_size: many
d_call: TRBD1
cdr3_aa: CASSYSAQGAPDTQYF
cdr3_nt: TGTGCCAGCAGTTACTCGGCGCAGGGGGCCCCAGATACGCAGTATTTT

v_call: TRBV6-1
j_call: TRBJ1-2
clone_size: -
d_call: -
cdr3_aa: CDTLMTAVDYGYTF
cdr3_nt: TGTGACACTCTCATGACAGCGGTGGACTACGGCTACACCTTC

v_call: TRBV11-2
j_call: TRBJ2-1
clone_size: medium-sized
d_call: TRBD2
cdr3_aa: CAGGGVYNEQFF
cdr3_nt: TGTGCCGGGGGGGGAGTATACAATGAGCAGTTCTTC

v_call: TRBV5-6
j_call: TRBJ2-1
clone_size: many
d_call: TRBD2
cdr3_aa: CASSLTLAGGNEQFF
cdr3_nt: TGTGCCAGCAGCTTGACTCTAGCGGGAGGAAATGAGCAGTTCTTC

v_call: TRBV5-5
j_call: TRBJ1-1
clone_size: -
d_call: -
cdr3_aa: CASTPTGSSPEVFF
cdr3_nt: TGTGCCAGCACTCCTACGGGGTCTTCCCCTGAAGTTTTCTTT

v_call: TRBV19
j_call: TRBJ2-6
clone_size: -
d_call: -
cdr3_aa: CASSAGTPSSGANVLTF
cdr3_nt: TGTGCCAGTAGCGCCGGGACACCATCCTCTGGGGCCAACGTCCTGACTTTC

v_call: TRBV28
j_call: TRBJ2-1
clone_size: once
d_call: -
cdr3_aa: CANSLGGSYNEQFF
cdr3_nt: TGTGCCAACAGCTTAGGCGGGTCCTACAATGAGCAGTTCTTC

v_call: TRBV4-1
j_call: TRBJ2-1
clone_size: once
d_call: -
cdr3_aa: CASSQDLSSRFNEQFF
cdr3_nt: TGCGCCAGCAGCCAAGACTTGTCTAGCAGGTTTAATGAGCAGTTCTTC

v_call: TRBV6-6
j_call: TRBJ1-5
clone_size: many
d_call: TRBD1
cdr3_aa: CASSNRDRGNQPQHF
cdr3_nt: TGTGCCAGCAGTAACCGGGACAGGGGGAATCAGCCCCAGCATTTT

v_call: TRBV2
j_call: TRBJ2-3
clone_size: -
d_call: TRBD1
cdr3_aa: CASSRQGVEDTQYF
cdr3_nt: TGTGCCAGCAGTCGACAGGGGGTGGAAGATACGCAGTATTTT

v_call: TRBV29-1
j_call: TRBJ2-5
clone_size: -
d_call: -
cdr3_aa: CSVDIGGLAETQYF
cdr3_nt: TGCAGTGTTGACATCGGGGGGCTGGCAGAGACCCAGTACTTC

v_call: TRBV6-1
j_call: TRBJ1-1
clone_size: many
d_call: TRBD1
cdr3_aa: CASRTGGTDTEAFF
cdr3_nt: TGTGCCAGCCGTACAGGGGGGACGGACACTGAAGCTTTCTTT

v_call: TRBV4-2
j_call: TRBJ2-5
clone_size: -
d_call: -
cdr3_aa: CASSQGDGSGQETQYF
cdr3_nt: TGTGCCAGTAGCCAAGGGGATGGGTCAGGGCAAGAGACCCAGTACTTC

v_call: TRBV7-8
j_call: TRBJ2-7
clone_size: -
d_call: -
cdr3_aa: CASSFDSCNSYDQYF
cdr3_nt: TGTGCCAGCAGCTTCGATAGCTGTAACTCCTACGATCAGTACTTC

v_call: TRBV4-1
j_call: TRBJ1-1
clone_size: many
d_call: -
cdr3_aa: CASSPWGGHTEAFF
cdr3_nt: TGCGCCAGCAGCCCATGGGGGGGCCACACTGAAGCTTTCTTT

v_call: TRBV11-2
j_call: TRBJ2-2
clone_size: -
d_call: -
cdr3_aa: CASLPSGVYTEELFF
cdr3_nt: TGTGCCAGCCTCCCATCAGGAGTGTACACCGAGGAGCTGTTTTTT

v_call: TRBV4-2
j_call: TRBJ2-7
clone_size: once
d_call: -
cdr3_aa: CTSSTDTYEQYF
cdr3_nt: TGTACCAGCAGCACGGACACCTACGAGCAGTACTTC

v_call: TRBV7-3
j_call: TRBJ2-7
clone_size: -
d_call: -
cdr3_aa: CASNLGHPQYF
cdr3_nt: TGTGCCAGCAACCTGGGGCACCCTCAGTACTTC

v_call: TRBV20-1
j_call: TRBJ2-3
clone_size: few
d_call: TRBD2
cdr3_aa: CSAGASGRAMGGTDTQYF
cdr3_nt: TGCAGTGCCGGAGCCAGCGGGAGGGCCATGGGTGGGACAGATACGCAGTATTTT

v_call: TRBV30
j_call: TRBJ2-7
clone_size: -
d_call: -
cdr3_aa: CAWSGTLNNEEYF
cdr3_nt: TGTGCCTGGTCCGGGACGCTTAATAATGAGGAGTACTTC

v_call: TRBV5-1
j_call: TRBJ2-3
clone_size: -
d_call: TRBD2
cdr3_aa: CASSSRTSGPVDTQYF
cdr3_nt: TGCGCCAGTAGCTCACGGACTAGCGGGCCCGTAGATACGCAGTATTTT

v_call: TRBV25-1
j_call: TRBJ2-2
clone_size: -
d_call: -
cdr3_aa: CAISEGGSDTGELFF
cdr3_nt: TGTGCCATCAGTGAGGGGGGGTCGGACACCGGGGAGCTGTTTTTT

v_call: TRBV5-1
j_call: TRBJ2-6
clone_size: -
d_call: TRBD1
cdr3_aa: CASNLQAGGYSGAKVLTF
cdr3_nt: TGCGCCAGCAACTTGCAGGCAGGGGGCTACTCTGGGGCCAAGGTCCTGACTTTC